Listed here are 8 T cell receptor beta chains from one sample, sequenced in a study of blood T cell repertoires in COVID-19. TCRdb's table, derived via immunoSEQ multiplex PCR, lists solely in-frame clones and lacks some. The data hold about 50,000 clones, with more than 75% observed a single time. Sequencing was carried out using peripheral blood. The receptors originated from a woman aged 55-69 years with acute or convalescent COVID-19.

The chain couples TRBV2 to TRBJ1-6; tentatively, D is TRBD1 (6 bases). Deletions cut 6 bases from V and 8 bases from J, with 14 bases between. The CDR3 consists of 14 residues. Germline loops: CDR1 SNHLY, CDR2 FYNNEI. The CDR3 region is CASSVRQDHSPLHF. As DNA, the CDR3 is TGTGCCAGCAGCGTTAGACAGGACCATTCACCCCTCCACTTT.

The DNA of the CDR3 is TGTGCCAGCAGCCCGGCCAGGGGTGGGGGCTACACCTTC. Translated: CASSPARGGGYTF. V usage is TRBV3-1 (or the pseudogene TRBV3-2) and J usage is TRBJ1-2; the D gene is possibly TRBD1 (6 bases). This CDR3 has 13 residues. V lost 4 bases and J lost 8, with 14 bases in between. Germline-derived CDR1 and CDR2 are LGHDT and YNNKEL (reference sequence).

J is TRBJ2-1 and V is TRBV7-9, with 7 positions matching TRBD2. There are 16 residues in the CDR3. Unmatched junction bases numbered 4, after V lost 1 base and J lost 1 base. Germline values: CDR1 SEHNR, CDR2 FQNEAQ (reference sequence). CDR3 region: CASSLGLARSYNEQFF. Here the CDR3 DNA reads TGTGCCAGCAGCTTAGGACTAGCCCGATCCTACAATGAGCAGTTCTTC.

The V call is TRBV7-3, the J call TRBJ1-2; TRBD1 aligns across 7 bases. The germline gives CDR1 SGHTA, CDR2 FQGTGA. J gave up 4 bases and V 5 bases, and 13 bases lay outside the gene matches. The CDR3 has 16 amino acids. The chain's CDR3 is CASSPRQGGLAYGYTF. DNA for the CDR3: TGTGCCAGCAGCCCGCGACAGGGTGGTTTGGCCTATGGCTACACCTTC. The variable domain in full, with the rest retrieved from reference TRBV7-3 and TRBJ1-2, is GAGVSQTPSNKVTEKGKYVELRCDPISGHTALYWYRQSLGQGPEFLIYFQGTGAADDSGLPNDRFFAVRPEGSVSTLKIQRTERGDSAVYLCASSPRQGGLAYGYTFGSGTRLTVV.

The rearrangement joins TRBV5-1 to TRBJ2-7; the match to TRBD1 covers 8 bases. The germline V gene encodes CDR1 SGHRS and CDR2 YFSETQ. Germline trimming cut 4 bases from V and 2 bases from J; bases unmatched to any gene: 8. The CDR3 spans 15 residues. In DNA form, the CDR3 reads TGCGCCAGCAGCGCGGGACAGGTGGGGGCCTACGAGCAGTACTTC. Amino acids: CASSAGQVGAYEQYF.

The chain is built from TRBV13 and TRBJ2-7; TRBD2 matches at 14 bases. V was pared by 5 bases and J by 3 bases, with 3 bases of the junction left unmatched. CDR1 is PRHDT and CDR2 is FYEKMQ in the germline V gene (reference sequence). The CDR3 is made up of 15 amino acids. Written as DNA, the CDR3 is TGTGCCAGCAGCCGTGGGACTAGCGGGGGCTACGAGCAGTACTTC. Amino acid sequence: CASSRGTSGGYEQYF.

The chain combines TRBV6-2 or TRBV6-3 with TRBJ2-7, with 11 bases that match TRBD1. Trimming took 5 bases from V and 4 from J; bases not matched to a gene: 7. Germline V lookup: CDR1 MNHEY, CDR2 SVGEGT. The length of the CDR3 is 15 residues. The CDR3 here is CASSPTGTGGYEQYF. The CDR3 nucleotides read TGTGCCAGCAGTCCCACCGGGACAGGGGGTTACGAGCAGTACTTC.

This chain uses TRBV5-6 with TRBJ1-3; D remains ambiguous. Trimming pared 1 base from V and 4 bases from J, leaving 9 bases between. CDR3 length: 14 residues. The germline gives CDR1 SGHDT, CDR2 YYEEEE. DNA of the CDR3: TGTGCCAGCAGCTTGCCCGACTGGGGAAACACCATATATTTT. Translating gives CASSLPDWGNTIYF.